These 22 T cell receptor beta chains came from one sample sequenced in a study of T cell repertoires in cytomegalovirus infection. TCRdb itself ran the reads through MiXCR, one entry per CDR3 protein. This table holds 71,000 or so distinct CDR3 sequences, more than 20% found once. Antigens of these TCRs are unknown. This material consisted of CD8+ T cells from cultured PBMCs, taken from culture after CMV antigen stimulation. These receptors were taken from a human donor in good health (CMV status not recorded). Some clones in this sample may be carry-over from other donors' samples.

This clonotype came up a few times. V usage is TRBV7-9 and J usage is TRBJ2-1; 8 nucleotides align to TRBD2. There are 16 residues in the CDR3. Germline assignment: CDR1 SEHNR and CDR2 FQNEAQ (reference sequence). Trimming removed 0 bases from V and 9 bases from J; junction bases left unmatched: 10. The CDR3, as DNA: TGTGCCAGCAGCTTAGCTAGCGGGGCGACTACCCGTGAGCAGTTCTTC. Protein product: CASSLASGATTREQFF. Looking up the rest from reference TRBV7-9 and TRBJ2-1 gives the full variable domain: DTGVSQNPRHKITKRGQNVTFRCDPISEHNRLYWYRQTLGQGPEFLTYFQNEAQLEKSRLLSDRFSAERPKGSFSTLEIQRTEQGDSAMYLCASSLASGATTREQFFGPGTRLTVL.

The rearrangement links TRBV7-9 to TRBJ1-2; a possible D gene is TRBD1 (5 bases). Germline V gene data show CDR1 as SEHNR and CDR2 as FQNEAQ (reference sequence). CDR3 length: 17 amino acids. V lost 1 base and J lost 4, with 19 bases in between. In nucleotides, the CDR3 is TGTGCCAGCAGCTTAGATCTCCAGGGACTTCATCGCTATGGCTACACCTTC. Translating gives CASSLDLQGLHRYGYTF.

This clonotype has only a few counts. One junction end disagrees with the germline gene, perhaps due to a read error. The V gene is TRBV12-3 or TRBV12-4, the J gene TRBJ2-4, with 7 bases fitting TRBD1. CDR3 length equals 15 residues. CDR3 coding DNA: TGTGCCAGCAGTTTCAAACAGGGGACATGGAACAGTCAGTACTTC. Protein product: CASSFKQGTWNSQYF.

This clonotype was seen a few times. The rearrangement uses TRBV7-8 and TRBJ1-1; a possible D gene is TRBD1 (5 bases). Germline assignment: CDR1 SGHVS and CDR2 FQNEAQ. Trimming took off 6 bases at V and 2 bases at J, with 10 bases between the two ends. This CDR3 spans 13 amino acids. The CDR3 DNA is TGTGCCAGCAGTTGGCAGGGTAACACTGAAGCTTTCTTT. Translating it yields CASSWQGNTEAFF.

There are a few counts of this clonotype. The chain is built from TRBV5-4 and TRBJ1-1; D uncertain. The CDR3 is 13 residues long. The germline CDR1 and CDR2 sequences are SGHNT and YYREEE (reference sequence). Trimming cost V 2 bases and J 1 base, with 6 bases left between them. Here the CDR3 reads CASSFHSNTEAFF. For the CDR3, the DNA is TGTGCCAGCAGCTTTCACTCGAACACTGAAGCTTTCTTT.

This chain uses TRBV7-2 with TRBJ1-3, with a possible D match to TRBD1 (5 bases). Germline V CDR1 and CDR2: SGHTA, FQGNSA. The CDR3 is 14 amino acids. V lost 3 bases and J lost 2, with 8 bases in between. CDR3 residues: CASSFGTTGNTIYF. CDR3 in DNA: TGTGCCAGCAGCTTCGGGACCACTGGAAACACCATATATTTT. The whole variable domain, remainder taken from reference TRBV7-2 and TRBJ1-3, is GAGVSQSPSNKVTEKGKDVELRCDPISGHTALYWYRQSLGQGLEFLIYFQGNSAPDKSGLPSDRFSAERTGGSVSTLTIQRTQQEDSAVYLCASSFGTTGNTIYFGEGSWLTVV.

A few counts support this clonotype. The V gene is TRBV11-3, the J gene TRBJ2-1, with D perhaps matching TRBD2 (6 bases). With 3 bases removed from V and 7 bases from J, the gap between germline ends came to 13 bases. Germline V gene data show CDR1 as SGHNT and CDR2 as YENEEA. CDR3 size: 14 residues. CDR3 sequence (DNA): TGTGCCAGCAGCTTTTCGGCGGGGTGGAATGAGCAGTTCTTC. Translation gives CASSFSAGWNEQFF.

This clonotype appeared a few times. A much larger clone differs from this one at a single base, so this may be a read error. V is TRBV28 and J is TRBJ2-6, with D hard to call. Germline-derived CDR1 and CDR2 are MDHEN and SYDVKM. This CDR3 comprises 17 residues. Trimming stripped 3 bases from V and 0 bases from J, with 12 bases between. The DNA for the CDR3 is TGTGCCAGCAGTTTCTCCTGGACCTTCTCTGGGGCCAACGTCCTGACTTTC. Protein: CASSFSWTFSGANVLTF. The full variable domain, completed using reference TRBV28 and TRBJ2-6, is DVKVTQSSRYLVKRTGEKVFLECVQDMDHENMFWYRQDPGLGLRLIYFSYDVKMKEKGDIPEGYSVSREKKERFSLILESASTNQTSMYLCASSFSWTFSGANVLTFGAGSRLTVL.

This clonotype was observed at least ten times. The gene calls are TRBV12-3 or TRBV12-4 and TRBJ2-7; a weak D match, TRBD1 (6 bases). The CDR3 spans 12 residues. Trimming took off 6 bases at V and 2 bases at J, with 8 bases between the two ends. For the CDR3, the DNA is TGTGCCAGCAGCGAGGGGGCCTACGAGCAGTACTTC. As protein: CASSEGAYEQYF.

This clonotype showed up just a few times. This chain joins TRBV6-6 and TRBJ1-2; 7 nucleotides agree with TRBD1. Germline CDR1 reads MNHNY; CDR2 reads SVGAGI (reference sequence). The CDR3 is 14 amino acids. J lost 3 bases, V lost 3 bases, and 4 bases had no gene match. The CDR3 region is CASSYSGTDYGYTF. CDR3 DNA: TGTGCCAGCAGTTATTCCGGGACAGACTATGGCTACACCTTC.

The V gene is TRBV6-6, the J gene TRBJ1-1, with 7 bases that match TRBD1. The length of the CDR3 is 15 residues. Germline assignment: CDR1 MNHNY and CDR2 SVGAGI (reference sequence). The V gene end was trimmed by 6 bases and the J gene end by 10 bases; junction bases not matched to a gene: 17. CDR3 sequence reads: CASRLSLLGQSSAFF. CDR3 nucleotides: TGTGCCAGCAGGCTCTCTCTCTTGGGACAGTCGTCAGCTTTCTTT.

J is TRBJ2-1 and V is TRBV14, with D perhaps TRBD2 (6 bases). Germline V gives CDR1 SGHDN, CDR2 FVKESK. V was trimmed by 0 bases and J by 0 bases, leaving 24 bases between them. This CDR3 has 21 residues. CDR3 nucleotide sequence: TGTGCCAGCAGCCAAGATTGGATTTCTAGGGTGGGACTTAGCTCCTACAATGAGCAGTTCTTC. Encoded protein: CASSQDWISRVGLSSYNEQFF. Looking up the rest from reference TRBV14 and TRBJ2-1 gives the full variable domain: EAGVTQFPSHSVIEKGQTVTLRCDPISGHDNLYWYRRVMGKEIKFLLHFVKESKQDESGMPNNRFLAERTGGTYSTLKVQPAELEDSGVYFCASSQDWISRVGLSSYNEQFFGPGTRLTVL.

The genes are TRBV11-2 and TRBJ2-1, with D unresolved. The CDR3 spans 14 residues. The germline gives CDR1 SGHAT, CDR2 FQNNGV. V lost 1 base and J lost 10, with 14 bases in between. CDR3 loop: CASSLAGSRKEQFF. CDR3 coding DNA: TGTGCCAGCAGCTTAGCGGGTTCGAGAAAGGAGCAGTTCTTC.

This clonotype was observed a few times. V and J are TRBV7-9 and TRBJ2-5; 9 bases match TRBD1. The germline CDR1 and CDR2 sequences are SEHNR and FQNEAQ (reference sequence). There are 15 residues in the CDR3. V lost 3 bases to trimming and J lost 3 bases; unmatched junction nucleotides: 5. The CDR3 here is CASSLNRGPEETQYF. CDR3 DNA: TGTGCCAGCAGCTTGAACAGGGGGCCGGAAGAGACCCAGTACTTC.

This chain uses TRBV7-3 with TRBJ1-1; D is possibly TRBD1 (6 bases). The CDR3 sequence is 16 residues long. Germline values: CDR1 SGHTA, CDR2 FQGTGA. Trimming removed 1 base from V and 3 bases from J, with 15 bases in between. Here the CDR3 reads CASSLNDRTSDTEAFF. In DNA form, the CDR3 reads TGTGCCAGCAGCTTAAATGACAGGACATCGGACACTGAAGCTTTCTTT.

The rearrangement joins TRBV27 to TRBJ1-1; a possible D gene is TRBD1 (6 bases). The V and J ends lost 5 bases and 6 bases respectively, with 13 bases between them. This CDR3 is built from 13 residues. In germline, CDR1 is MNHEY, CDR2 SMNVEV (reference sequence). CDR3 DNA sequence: TGTGCCAGCAGTCCAGTCCAGGGGCCTGAAGCTTTCTTT. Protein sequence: CASSPVQGPEAFF.

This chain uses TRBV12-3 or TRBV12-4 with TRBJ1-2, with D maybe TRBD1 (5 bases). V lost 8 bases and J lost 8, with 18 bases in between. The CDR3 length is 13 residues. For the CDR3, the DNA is TGTGCCAGCGCCGAAGGGGTCTTGGGAGGCTACACCTTC. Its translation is CASAEGVLGGYTF.

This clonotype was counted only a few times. The CDR3 DNA reads TGTGCCAGCAGCGCGACAGTCAGGGACACTGAAGCTTTCTTT. Amino acids: CASSATVRDTEAFF. The chain joins TRBV12-3 or TRBV12-4 to TRBJ1-1; maybe TRBD1 (5 bases). Trimming stripped 6 bases from V and 3 bases from J, with 14 bases between. This CDR3 spans 14 amino acids.

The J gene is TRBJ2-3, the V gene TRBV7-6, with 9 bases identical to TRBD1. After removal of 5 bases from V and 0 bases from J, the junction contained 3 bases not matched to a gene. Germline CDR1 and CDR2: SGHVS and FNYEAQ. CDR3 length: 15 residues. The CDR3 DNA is TGTGCCAGCAGCCTCGGGACAGGGAGCACAGATACGCAGTATTTT. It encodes CASSLGTGSTDTQYF.

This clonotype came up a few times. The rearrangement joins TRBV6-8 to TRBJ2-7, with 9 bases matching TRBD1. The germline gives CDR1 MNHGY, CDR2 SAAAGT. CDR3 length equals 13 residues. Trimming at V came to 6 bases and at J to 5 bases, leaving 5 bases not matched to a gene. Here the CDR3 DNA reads TGTGCCAGCAGCTTGGGACAGGGTCACGAGCAGTACTTC. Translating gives CASSLGQGHEQYF.

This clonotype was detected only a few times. The CDR3 loop is CASSLVIPRREDNEQFF. The CDR3 bases are TGTGCCAGCAGCTTAGTTATCCCGAGGAGAGAGGACAATGAGCAGTTCTTC. The genes are TRBV7-9 and TRBJ2-1; no firm D call. The CDR3 covers 17 residues. Trimming shortened V by 1 base and J by 5 bases, and 18 bases separated the two germline ends. The germline V gene encodes CDR1 SEHNR and CDR2 FQNEAQ (reference sequence).

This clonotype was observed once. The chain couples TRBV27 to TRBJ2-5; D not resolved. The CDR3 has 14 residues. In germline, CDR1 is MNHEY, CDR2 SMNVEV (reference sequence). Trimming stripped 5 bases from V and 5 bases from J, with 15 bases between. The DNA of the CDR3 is TGTGCCAGCAGTAATAGGTTTGGACGGGAGACCCAGTACTTC. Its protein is CASSNRFGRETQYF.